This T cell receptor beta chain appears in the sequencing data of a study of blood T cell repertoires in COVID-19. Study context: In each case, the material was cDNA or gDNA derived from T cells, B-cell-depleted T cells, or PBMCs.

CDR1 and CDR2 from the germline V gene are SNHLY and FYNNEI. The CDR3 is 14 residues long. Between the trimmed V and J ends, which lost 8 bases and 3 bases, there was a span of 13 bases. Assay: immunoSEQ multiplex PCR; the TCRdb copy retains only in-frame clones and omits some. The sample lists roughly 38,000 clones, around 81% occurring once. This sequence was found in a middle-aged man with active or convalescent COVID-19. Sequences were obtained from peripheral blood. V is TRBV2 and J is TRBJ1-4, with a possible D match to TRBD1 (5 bases). The CDR3: CASGAGPANEKLFF. The CDR3 region has the DNA TGTGCCAGCGGGGCGGGGCCCGCTAATGAAAAACTGTTTTTT.